These 14 T cell receptor beta chains were sequenced from one sample in a study of Graves' ophthalmopathy and Graves' hyperthyroidism. Investigators amplified TCR beta CDR3 regions from RNA transcripts. HTBI-primed RT-PCR formed the first round, and a multiplex PCR formed the second. MiXCR was run by TCRdb on the multiplex PCR reads, yielding one entry per CDR3 protein. Among about 230,000 distinct CDR3 sequences listed, around 42% were seen once. Sequencing was carried out using peripheral blood. The receptor set was obtained from an adult man with Graves' ophthalmopathy.

This sequence joins TRBV12-3 or TRBV12-4 and TRBJ1-5, with 9 bases matching TRBD1. Losses at the gene ends were 3 bases for V and 0 bases for J; bases not matched to a gene: 6. The CDR3 contains 17 residues. The CDR3 loop is CASSFGDRDHSNQPQHF. CDR3 in DNA: TGTGCCAGCAGTTTTGGGGACAGGGACCATAGCAATCAGCCCCAGCATTTT.

The gene calls are TRBV12-3 or TRBV12-4 and TRBJ2-7, with D possibly called TRBD1 or TRBD2 (6 bases each). CDR3 size: 13 residues. Deletions cut 7 bases from V and 7 bases from J, with 17 bases between. The CDR3 protein is CASTQRGVGEQYF. The CDR3 DNA sequence: TGTGCCAGCACCCAAAGGGGGGTAGGGGAGCAGTACTTC.

The V call is TRBV10-2, the J call TRBJ2-2, with a tentative D call TRBD1 (6 bases). The CDR3 loop spans 17 amino acids. CDR1 is WSHSY, CDR2 SAAADI, per germline. Trimming cost V 3 bases and J 0 bases, with 14 bases left between them. The CDR3 sequence is CASSDWGRITNTGELFF. The CDR3 bases are TGCGCCAGCAGTGATTGGGGGCGGATAACGAACACCGGGGAGCTGTTTTTT.

In its sample, this clonotype was seen a few times. The J gene is TRBJ1-5, the V gene TRBV9; D unresolved. The CDR3 covers 16 residues. V was shortened by 0 bases and J by 1 base, with 11 bases between the two germline ends. Germline CDR1 and CDR2: SGDLS and YYNGEE. The CDR3 sequence is CASSVESRSSNQPQHF. The CDR3 region has the DNA TGTGCCAGCAGCGTAGAATCTAGATCAAGCAATCAGCCCCAGCATTTT.

The genes are TRBV9 and TRBJ1-6; no clear D gene. Trimming cost V 4 bases and J 7 bases, with 12 bases left between them. The CDR3 extends over 14 amino acids. Germline values: CDR1 SGDLS, CDR2 YYNGEE. CDR3 residues: CASSQVQNNSPLHF. DNA of the CDR3: TGTGCCAGCAGCCAAGTTCAGAACAATTCACCCCTCCACTTT.

This clonotype was recorded at least ten times. The chain recombines TRBV15 with TRBJ1-5, with D unresolved. This CDR3 region has 14 residues. V lost 0 bases and J 4 bases, leaving 7 bases between the germline ends. Germline V CDR1 and CDR2: LNHNV, YYDKDF (reference sequence). CDR3: CATSREGGNQPQHF. For the CDR3, the DNA is TGTGCCACCAGCAGAGAAGGCGGAAATCAGCCCCAGCATTTT. Full variable domain (rest looked up from reference TRBV15 and TRBJ1-5): DAMVIQNPRYQVTQFGKPVTLSCSQTLNHNVMYWYQQKSSQAPKLLFHYYDKDFNNEADTPDNFQSRRPNTSFCFLDIRSPGLGDTAMYLCATSREGGNQPQHFGDGTRLSIL.

The chain employs TRBV6-5 and TRBJ1-1, with D maybe TRBD1 (6 bases). V lost 6 bases to trimming and J lost 3 bases, with 14 bases between them. Germline V gene data show CDR1 as MNHEY and CDR2 as SVGAGI. The CDR3 is made up of 14 amino acids. The CDR3 DNA is TGTGCCAGCAGAGAAGTGGGGGCTTACACTGAAGCTTTCTTT. As protein: CASREVGAYTEAFF.

The rearrangement links TRBV20-1 to TRBJ1-5; TRBD1 is a possible D gene (5 bases). The CDR3 is 16 residues long. The germline V gene encodes CDR1 DFQATT and CDR2 SNEGSKA (reference sequence). Trimming took 2 bases from V and 1 from J, leaving 15 bases between them. CDR3: CSARSFRDGSNQPQHF. The CDR3 DNA is TGCAGTGCTAGATCATTCCGGGACGGAAGCAATCAGCCCCAGCATTTT.

This chain uses TRBV11-2 with TRBJ2-7; D gene ambiguous. This CDR3 comprises 15 residues. V lost 4 bases, J lost 2 bases, and 15 bases lay in between. CDR1 and CDR2 (germline): SGHAT, FQNNGV. CDR3 coding DNA: TGTGCCAGCAGCTCAGACACCGCCAACCCCTACGAGCAGTACTTC. This translates into CASSSDTANPYEQYF.

This clonotype was recorded only once. The J gene is TRBJ2-7, the V gene TRBV14; D is possibly TRBD2 (7 bases). The length of the CDR3 is 14 residues. The V and J ends lost 4 bases and 3 bases respectively, with 13 bases between them. CDR1 is SGHDN, CDR2 FVKESK, per germline. CDR3: CASSRRGGHYEQYF. The CDR3 nucleotides read TGTGCCAGCAGCCGTCGCGGGGGCCACTACGAGCAGTACTTC.

The rearrangement links TRBV5-1 to TRBJ2-6; D not resolved. The CDR3 is 15 residues long. Trimming took off 0 bases at V and 2 bases at J, with 6 bases between the two ends. From germline, CDR1 is SGHRS and CDR2 YFSETQ. Here the CDR3 reads CASSLEGTGANVLTF. For the CDR3, the DNA is TGCGCCAGCAGCTTGGAAGGGACTGGGGCCAACGTCCTGACTTTC.

J is TRBJ1-3 and V is TRBV2, with no clear D. Germline CDR1 reads SNHLY; CDR2 reads FYNNEI. V was pared by 6 bases and J by 0 bases, with 12 bases between. The CDR3 has 15 residues. The CDR3 loop is CASRPGGASGNTIYF. CDR3 sequence (DNA): TGTGCCAGCAGACCAGGAGGCGCCTCTGGAAACACCATATATTTT.

V is TRBV9 and J is TRBJ1-4, with D possibly matching TRBD1 (6 bases). Germline CDR1 is SGDLS and CDR2 is YYNGEE. The CDR3 has 15 residues. V lost 3 bases, J lost 0 bases, and 9 bases lay in between. The chain's CDR3 is CASSADSPTNEKLFF. The CDR3 nucleotides read TGTGCCAGCAGCGCGGACAGTCCAACTAATGAAAAACTGTTTTTT.

The chain is built from TRBV10-3 and TRBJ2-7; D not resolved. Trimming removed 2 bases from V and 3 bases from J, with 11 bases in between. The CDR3 runs to 14 residues. CDR1 is ENHRY, CDR2 SYGVKD, per germline. The CDR3 DNA sequence: TGTGCCATCAGTGAGAAGGGCAGGCACTACGAGCAGTACTTC. This codes for CAISEKGRHYEQYF.